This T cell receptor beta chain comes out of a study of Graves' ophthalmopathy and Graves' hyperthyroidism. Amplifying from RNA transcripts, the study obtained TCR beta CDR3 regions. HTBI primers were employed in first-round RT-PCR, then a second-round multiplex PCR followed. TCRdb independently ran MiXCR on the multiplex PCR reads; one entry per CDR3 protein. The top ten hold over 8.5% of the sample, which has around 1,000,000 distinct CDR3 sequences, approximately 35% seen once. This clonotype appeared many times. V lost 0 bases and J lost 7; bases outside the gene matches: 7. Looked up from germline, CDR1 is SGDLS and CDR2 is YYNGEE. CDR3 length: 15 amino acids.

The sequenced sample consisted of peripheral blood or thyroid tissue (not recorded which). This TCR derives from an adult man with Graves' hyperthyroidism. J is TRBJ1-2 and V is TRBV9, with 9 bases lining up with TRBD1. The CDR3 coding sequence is TGTGCCAGCAGCGTAGCCTGGGACAGGGTCTCTGGCTACACCTTC. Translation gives CASSVAWDRVSGYTF. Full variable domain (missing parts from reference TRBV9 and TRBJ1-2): DSGVTQTPKHLITATGQRVTLRCSPRSGDLSVYWYQQSLDQGLQFLIQYYNGEERAKGNILERFSAQQFPDLHSELNLSSLELGDSALYFCASSVAWDRVSGYTFGSGTRLTVV.